The 15 T cell receptor beta chains in this list originate from one sample, sequenced in a study of a mutant IDH1 vaccine in newly diagnosed glioma. Sequencing used immunoSEQ multiplex PCR; TCRdb keeps in-frame clones, though not all of them. The sample yields 120,000 or so clones, about four fifths seen once. Time point defined: week 11, during vaccination. Every single dose of the vaccine, 300 ug of mutant IDH1 20-mer peptide, came with topical imiquimod. Their target antigens are unknown. This material consisted of PBMCs, taken from a glioma patient whose treatment included an IDH1 peptide vaccine. The receptors originated from a man aged 35 to 55 with glioma.

The chain couples TRBV30 to TRBJ2-5; 10 positions match TRBD1. Germline V CDR1 and CDR2: GTSNPN, SVGIG (reference sequence). The CDR3 is made up of 14 amino acids. Trimming cost V 4 bases and J 3 bases; bases outside gene matches: 5. CDR3 sequence: CAWIRQGAKETQYF. CDR3 coding DNA: TGTGCCTGGATTCGACAGGGGGCGAAAGAGACCCAGTACTTC.

V gene TRBV6-4 combines with J gene TRBJ2-7; D uncertain. The germline V gene has CDR1 MRHNA and CDR2 SNTAGT. The germline V and J ends were trimmed by 7 bases and 3 bases, with 16 bases remaining between them. This CDR3 has 14 residues. The CDR3 reads CASTSPRGNYEQYF. The CDR3 DNA reads TGTGCCAGCACCTCGCCACGAGGAAACTACGAGCAGTACTTC.

V gene TRBV6-5 combines with J gene TRBJ1-2; 8 positions agree with TRBD1. The V gene end was trimmed by 7 bases and the J gene end by 9 bases; junction bases not matched to a gene: 7. CDR1 and CDR2 (germline): MNHEY, SVGAGI. This CDR3 spans 12 amino acids. This chain's CDR3 is CASTPGGTSYTF. CDR3 bases: TGTGCCAGCACACCAGGGGGCACTAGCTACACCTTC.

The rearrangement joins TRBV5-4 to TRBJ2-7; D is possibly TRBD1 (6 bases). The CDR3 is 15 residues long. The V and J ends lost 0 bases and 2 bases respectively, with 12 bases between them. Germline values: CDR1 SGHNT, CDR2 YYREEE (reference sequence). CDR3 protein: CASSLVQGPTYEQYF. As DNA, the CDR3 is TGTGCCAGCAGCTTGGTACAGGGACCGACCTACGAGCAGTACTTC. Drawing the rest from reference TRBV5-4 and TRBJ2-7, the complete variable domain is ETGVTQSPTHLIKTRGQQVTLRCSSQSGHNTVSWYQQALGQGPQFIFQYYREEENGRGNFPPRFSGLQFPNYSSELNVNALELDDSALYLCASSLVQGPTYEQYFGPGTRLTVT.

The chain has TRBV5-6 and TRBJ2-1; TRBD1 matches at 10 bases. The J segment lost 6 bases and the V segment lost 1 base, leaving 13 bases of the junction unmatched. CDR3 length equals 18 residues. Germline V gene sequence: CDR1 SGHDT, CDR2 YYEEEE. The CDR3, as DNA: TGTGCCAGCAGCTTGACCAAAAGGGACAGGGGTAGGGGCAATGAGCAGTTCTTC. Its translation is CASSLTKRDRGRGNEQFF.

The gene calls are TRBV19 and TRBJ2-5; 8 nucleotides line up with TRBD1. Germline CDR1 and CDR2: LNHDA and SQIVND (reference sequence). The trim removed 6 bases at V and 2 bases at J, leaving 8 bases unmatched. The CDR3 length is 15 residues. CDR3 amino acids: CASRPGRDRQETQYF. In nucleotides, the CDR3 is TGTGCCAGTAGGCCGGGTCGGGACAGGCAAGAGACCCAGTACTTC.

J is TRBJ2-7 and V is TRBV30; 7 bases match TRBD1. V shed 5 bases, J shed 5 bases, and the junction held 6 bases outside the gene matches. There are 12 residues in the CDR3. Germline V gene lookup returns CDR1 GTSNPN and CDR2 SVGIG (reference sequence). CDR3 sequence reads: CAWSGGRNEQYF. The CDR3 DNA sequence: TGTGCCTGGTCAGGGGGTAGGAACGAGCAGTACTTC.

V usage is TRBV7-9 and J usage is TRBJ2-7; unclear D gene. Germline CDR1 SEHNR, CDR2 FQNEAQ (reference sequence). This CDR3 is 15 amino acids long. V was clipped by 5 bases and J by 1 base, with 15 bases between them. CDR3 sequence: CASSTTRPGSYEQYF. As DNA, the CDR3 is TGTGCCAGCAGCACAACCCGCCCCGGATCCTACGAGCAGTACTTC.

The chain uses TRBV5-6 and TRBJ2-7; D is unresolved. CDR3 length equals 13 residues. Germline V lookup: CDR1 SGHDT, CDR2 YYEEEE. The germline V and J ends were trimmed by 4 bases and 6 bases, with 14 bases remaining between them. For the CDR3, the DNA is TGTGCCAGCAGCCACAACGTCGGCGGCGAGCAGTACTTC. Its translation: CASSHNVGGEQYF.

Only a few counts were recorded for this clone. The chain carries TRBV28 and TRBJ1-1; D is uncertain. Germline V gene sequence: CDR1 MDHEN, CDR2 SYDVKM. CDR3 size: 12 residues. V lost 3 bases, J lost 2 bases, and 4 bases lay in between. CDR3 DNA sequence: TGTGCCAGCAGTTTTATCAACACTGAAGCTTTCTTT. Protein sequence: CASSFINTEAFF.

This clone was seen only once. This sequence joins TRBV19 and TRBJ1-5; perhaps TRBD1 as D (5 bases). Between the trimmed V and J ends, which lost 5 bases and 4 bases, there was a span of 18 bases. The CDR3 is 16 amino acids. Per germline, CDR1 LNHDA and CDR2 SQIVND (reference sequence). The CDR3 sequence: CASSLWDVGPNQPQHF. CDR3 sequence (DNA): TGTGCCAGTAGTCTCTGGGACGTCGGACCTAATCAGCCCCAGCATTTT.

This clone was detected a few times. The gene calls are TRBV30 and TRBJ1-2; the D is unclear. V lost 5 bases and J lost 4, with 8 bases in between. CDR3 length: 11 residues. The germline V gene encodes CDR1 GTSNPN and CDR2 SVGIG (reference sequence). The CDR3 loop reads CAWSTPYGYTF. The CDR3 region has the DNA TGTGCCTGGTCCACACCCTATGGCTACACCTTC.

The V call is TRBV29-1, the J call TRBJ1-1; 8 positions match TRBD1. Looked up from germline, CDR1 is SQVTM and CDR2 is ANQGSEA. This CDR3 has 14 residues. V shed 7 bases and J 0 bases; nucleotides not matched to a gene: 7. In DNA, the CDR3 is TGCAGCGGCCGGACAGGGCTAATGAACACTGAAGCTTTCTTT. Translation gives CSGRTGLMNTEAFF.

The chain links TRBV9 to TRBJ1-5; D possibly corresponds to TRBD1 (5 bases). CDR1 and CDR2 (germline): SGDLS, YYNGEE. The CDR3 has 14 residues. Trimming pared 4 bases from V and 0 bases from J, leaving 8 bases between. This CDR3 reads CASSPGASNQPQHF. The CDR3 DNA follows: TGTGCCAGCAGCCCTGGGGCTAGCAATCAGCCCCAGCATTTT.

The chain carries TRBV10-1 and TRBJ2-5; D gene ambiguous. The DNA end is a closer match to TRBJ2-7, so the J assignment may be wrong. The CDR3 length is 13 residues. Germline V gene sequence: CDR1 WNHNN, CDR2 SYGVQD (reference sequence). CDR3 coding DNA: TGCGCCAGCCGCCGGAACGACCTCTACGAGCAGTACTTC. Translation: CASRRNDLYEQYF.